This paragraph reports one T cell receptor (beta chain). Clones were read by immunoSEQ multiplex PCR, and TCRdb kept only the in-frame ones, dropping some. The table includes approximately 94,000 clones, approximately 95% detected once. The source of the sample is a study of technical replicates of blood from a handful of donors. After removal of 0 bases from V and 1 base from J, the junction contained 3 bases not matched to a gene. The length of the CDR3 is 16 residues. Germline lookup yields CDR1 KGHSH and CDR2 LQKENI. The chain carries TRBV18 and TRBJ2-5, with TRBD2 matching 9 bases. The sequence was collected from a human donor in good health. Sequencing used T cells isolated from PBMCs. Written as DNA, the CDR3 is TGTGCCAGCTCACCACCGGATAGCGGGGGCCAAGAGACCCAGTACTTC. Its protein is CASSPPDSGGQETQYF.